The clone carrying this T cell receptor (beta chain) was seen just once. These data are taken from a study of shared clonotypes between healthy human individuals. Germline V lookup: CDR1 SGHRS, CDR2 YFSETQ. Germline trimming cut 3 bases from V and 4 bases from J; bases unmatched to any gene: 5. The CDR3 runs to 14 residues. Generated by immunoSEQ multiplex PCR, the TCRdb table keeps only in-frame clones and is missing some. The sample lists millions of clones, roughly 94% occurring once. Sequenced input: naive CD4+ T cells sorted from blood. Stated subset: CD45RA+ positively selected. This rearrangement joins TRBV5-1 to TRBJ1-1; TRBD1 agrees at 8 bases. This clonotype was obtained from a man younger than 35 in good health. The CDR3 coding sequence is TGCGCCAGCAGCTCGATACAGGGGGGCACTGAAGCTTTCTTT. Encoded protein: CASSSIQGGTEAFF.